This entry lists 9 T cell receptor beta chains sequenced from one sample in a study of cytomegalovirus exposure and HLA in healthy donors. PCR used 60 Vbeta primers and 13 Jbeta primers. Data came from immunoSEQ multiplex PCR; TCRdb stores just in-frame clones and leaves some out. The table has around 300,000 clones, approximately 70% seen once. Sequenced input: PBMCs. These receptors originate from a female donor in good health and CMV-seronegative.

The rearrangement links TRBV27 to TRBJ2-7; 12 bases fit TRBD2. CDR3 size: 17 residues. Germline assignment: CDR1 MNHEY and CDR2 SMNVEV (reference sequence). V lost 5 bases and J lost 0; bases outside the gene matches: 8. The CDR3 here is CASSQRTSGTSSYEQYF. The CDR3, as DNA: TGTGCCAGCAGTCAGCGGACTAGCGGGACGTCCTCCTACGAGCAGTACTTC.

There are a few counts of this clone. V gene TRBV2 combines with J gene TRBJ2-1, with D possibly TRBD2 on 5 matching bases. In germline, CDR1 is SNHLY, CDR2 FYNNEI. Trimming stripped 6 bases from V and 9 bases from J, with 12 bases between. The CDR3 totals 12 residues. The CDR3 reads CASSNSVTEQFF. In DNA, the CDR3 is TGTGCCAGCAGCAATAGCGTGACTGAGCAGTTCTTC.

The CDR3 DNA reads TGCAGCTCTAGCACAGATACGCAGTATTTT. This codes for CSSSTDTQYF. The rearrangement links TRBV20-1 to TRBJ2-3; D is ambiguous. CDR1 and CDR2 from the germline V gene are DFQATT and SNEGSKA (reference sequence). The CDR3 loop spans 10 amino acids.

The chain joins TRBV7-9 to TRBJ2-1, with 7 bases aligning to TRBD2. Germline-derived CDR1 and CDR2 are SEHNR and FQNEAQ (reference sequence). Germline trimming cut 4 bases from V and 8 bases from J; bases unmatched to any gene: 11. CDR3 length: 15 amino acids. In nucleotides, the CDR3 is TGTGCCAGCAGCTCAACGGGGACTACCGGCGATGAGCAGTTCTTC. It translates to CASSSTGTTGDEQFF. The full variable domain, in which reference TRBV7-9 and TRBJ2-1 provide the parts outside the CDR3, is DTGVSQNPRHKITKRGQNVTFRCDPISEHNRLYWYRQTLGQGPEFLTYFQNEAQLEKSRLLSDRFSAERPKGSFSTLEIQRTEQGDSAMYLCASSSTGTTGDEQFFGPGTRLTVL.

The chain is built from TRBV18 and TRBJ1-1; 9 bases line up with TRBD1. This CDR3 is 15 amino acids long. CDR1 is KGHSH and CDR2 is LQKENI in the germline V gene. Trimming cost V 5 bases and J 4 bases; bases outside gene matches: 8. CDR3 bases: TGTGCCAGCTCAACCCGGACAGGGGAATCCACTGAAGCTTTCTTT. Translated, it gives CASSTRTGESTEAFF.

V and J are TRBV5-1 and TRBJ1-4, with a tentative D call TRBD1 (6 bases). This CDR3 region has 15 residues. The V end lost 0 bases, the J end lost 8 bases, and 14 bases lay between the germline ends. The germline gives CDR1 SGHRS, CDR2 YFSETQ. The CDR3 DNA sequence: TGCGCCAGCAGCTTGGGTTTCACAGGGCGGGAAAAACTGTTTTTT. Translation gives CASSLGFTGREKLFF.

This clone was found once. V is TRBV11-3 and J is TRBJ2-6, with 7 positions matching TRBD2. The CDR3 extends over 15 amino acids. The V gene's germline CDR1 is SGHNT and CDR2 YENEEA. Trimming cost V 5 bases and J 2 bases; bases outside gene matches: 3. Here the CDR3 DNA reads TGTGCCAGCAGCCCGGGGGGTACTGGGGCCAACGTCCTGACTTTC. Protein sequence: CASSPGGTGANVLTF.

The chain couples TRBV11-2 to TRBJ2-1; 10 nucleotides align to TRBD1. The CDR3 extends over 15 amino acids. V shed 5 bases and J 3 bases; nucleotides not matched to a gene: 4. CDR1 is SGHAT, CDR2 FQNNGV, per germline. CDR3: CASSPRTGGYNEQFF. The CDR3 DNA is TGTGCCAGCAGCCCTAGGACAGGGGGCTACAATGAGCAGTTCTTC.

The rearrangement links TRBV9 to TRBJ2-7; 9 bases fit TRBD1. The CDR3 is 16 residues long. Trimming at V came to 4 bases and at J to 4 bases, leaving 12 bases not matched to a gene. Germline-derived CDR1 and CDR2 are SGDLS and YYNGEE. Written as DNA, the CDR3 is TGTGCCAGCAGCCTCAGCACTGGACAGGGGCAGTACGAGCAGTACTTC. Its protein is CASSLSTGQGQYEQYF.